Included here is one T cell receptor beta chain sequence, with context. Its antigen is unknown. Researchers ran the PCR with 60 Vbeta and 13 Jbeta primers. The data were produced by immunoSEQ multiplex PCR, yet TCRdb's version contains in-frame clones alone and is incomplete. The sample holds approximately 170,000 clones; around 76% are singletons and the top ten take around 1.5%. The sample originates from a study of cytomegalovirus exposure and HLA in healthy donors. Findings and caveats of the study: Most TCR sequences were rare, but some public TCRs occurred in many donors. TCR beta V segments were, for the most part, productive about 87% or about 30% of the time in an earlier analysis.

Sequencing input: PBMCs. This TCR was recovered from a man aged 35 to 55 in good health and CMV-seronegative.

In DNA form, the CDR3 reads TGTGCCACAGGGACACCCTTTTCCACAGATACGCAGTATTTT. This sequence encodes CATGTPFSTDTQYF. The chain is built from TRBV25-1 and TRBJ2-3; a weak D match, TRBD1 (6 bases). Trimming removed 10 bases from V and 2 bases from J, with 16 bases in between. There are 14 residues in the CDR3. Germline V gene lookup returns CDR1 MGHDK and CDR2 SYGVNS. Looking up the rest from reference TRBV25-1 and TRBJ2-3 gives the full variable domain: EADIYQTPRYLVIGTGKKITLECSQTMGHDKMYWYQQDPGMELHLIHYSYGVNSTEKGDLSSESTVSRIRTEHFPLTLESARPSHTSQYLCATGTPFSTDTQYFGPGTRLTVL.